The clone carrying this TCR beta chain was seen a single time. The missing conserved phenylalanine or tryptophan at the end of this CDR3 makes a read error likely. The researchers obtained blood RNA from unsorted whole blood and also extracted germline DNA. Priming with a constant-region primer yielded TCR beta cDNA from about 480 ng total RNA. TCR beta libraries came from three nested multiplex PCR rounds using slightly modified ARM-PCR. Using its own MiXCR run on the multiplex PCR reads, TCRdb lists one record per CDR3 protein. In the table there are 300,000 to 400,000 distinct CDR3 sequences, approximately 65% of which are singletons. The sample comes from a study of tumor-infiltrating lymphocytes in primary liver carcinoma. Study-wide background: Surgical resection served as treatment for the primary liver carcinoma of these patients. There were tumors of stage T1-T3 N0M0, each 4.2 to 10 cm across. Read depth, roughly 3.5 to 8 million productive TCRbeta reads, did not differ significantly between tissues. The patients included men and women who were aged 30 to 69 years.

The sequence was collected from a man aged 35 to 55 with primary liver carcinoma and hepatitis B virus infection. Sequenced: peripheral blood.

The chain's CDR3 is CASSFVALAGERKGWQETQYL. The CDR3 nucleotides read TGCGCCAGCAGCTTTGTAGCTCTAGCGGGAGAGCGTAAAGGGTGGCAAGAGACCCAGTACCTC. The V call is TRBV5-1, the J call TRBJ2-5, with 10 bases fitting TRBD2. CDR1 is SGHRS, CDR2 YFSETQ, per germline. CDR3 length: 21 residues. J lost 2 bases, V lost 2 bases, and 21 bases had no gene match.